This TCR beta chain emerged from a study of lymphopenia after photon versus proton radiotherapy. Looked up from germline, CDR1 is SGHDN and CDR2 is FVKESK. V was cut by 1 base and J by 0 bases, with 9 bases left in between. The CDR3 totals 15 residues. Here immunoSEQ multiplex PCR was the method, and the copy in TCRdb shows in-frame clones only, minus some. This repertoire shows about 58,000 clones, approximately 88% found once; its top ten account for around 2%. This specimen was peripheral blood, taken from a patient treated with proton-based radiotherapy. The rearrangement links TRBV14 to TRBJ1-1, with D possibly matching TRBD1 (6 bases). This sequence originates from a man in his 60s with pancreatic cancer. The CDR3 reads CASSQVGALNTEAFF. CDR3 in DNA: TGTGCCAGCAGCCAAGTGGGGGCCTTGAACACTGAAGCTTTCTTT. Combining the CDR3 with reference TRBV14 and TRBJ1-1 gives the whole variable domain EAGVTQFPSHSVIEKGQTVTLRCDPISGHDNLYWYRRVMGKEIKFLLHFVKESKQDESGMPNNRFLAERTGGTYSTLKVQPAELEDSGVYFCASSQVGALNTEAFFGQGTRLTVV.